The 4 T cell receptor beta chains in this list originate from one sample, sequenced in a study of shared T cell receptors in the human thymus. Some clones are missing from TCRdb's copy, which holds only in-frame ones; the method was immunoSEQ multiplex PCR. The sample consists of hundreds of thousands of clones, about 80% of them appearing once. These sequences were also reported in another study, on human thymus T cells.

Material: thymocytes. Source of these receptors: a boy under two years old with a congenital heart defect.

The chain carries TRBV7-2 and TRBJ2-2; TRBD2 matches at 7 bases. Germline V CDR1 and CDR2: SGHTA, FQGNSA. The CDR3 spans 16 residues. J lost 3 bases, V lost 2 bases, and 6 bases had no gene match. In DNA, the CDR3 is TGTGCCAGCAGCTTACGCCCTAGCGGAGACACCGGGGAGCTGTTTTTT. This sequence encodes CASSLRPSGDTGELFF. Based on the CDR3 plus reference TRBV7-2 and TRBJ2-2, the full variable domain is GAGVSQSPSNKVTEKGKDVELRCDPISGHTALYWYRQSLGQGLEFLIYFQGNSAPDKSGLPSDRFSAERTGGSVSTLTIQRTQQEDSAVYLCASSLRPSGDTGELFFGEGSRLTVL.

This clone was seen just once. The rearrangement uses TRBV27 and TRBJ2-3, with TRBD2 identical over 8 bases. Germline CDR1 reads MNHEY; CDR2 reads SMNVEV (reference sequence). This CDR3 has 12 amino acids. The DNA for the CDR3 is TGTGCTTCGGGGGGGTCTGGACGTACGCAGTATTTT. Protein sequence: CASGGSGRTQYF.

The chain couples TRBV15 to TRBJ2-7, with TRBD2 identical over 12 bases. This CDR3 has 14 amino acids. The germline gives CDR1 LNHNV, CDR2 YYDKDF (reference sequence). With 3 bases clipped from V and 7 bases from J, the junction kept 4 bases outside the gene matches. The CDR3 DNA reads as TGTGCCACCAGCAGGACTAGCGGGAGAGGGGAGCAGTACTTC. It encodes CATSRTSGRGEQYF.

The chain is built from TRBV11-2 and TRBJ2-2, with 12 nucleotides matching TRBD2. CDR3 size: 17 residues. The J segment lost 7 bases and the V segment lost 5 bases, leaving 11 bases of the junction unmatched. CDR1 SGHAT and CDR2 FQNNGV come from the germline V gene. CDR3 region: CASSPPSGRALSGELFF. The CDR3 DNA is TGTGCCAGCAGCCCCCCTAGCGGGAGGGCCCTCAGCGGGGAGCTGTTTTTT.